The clone carrying this T cell receptor (beta chain) was counted many times. Its antigen is unknown. Germline V gene sequence: CDR1 LGHDT, CDR2 YNNKEL (reference sequence). The CDR3 runs to 19 residues. V was clipped by 2 bases and J by 0 bases; unmatched bases: 9. The data were obtained in a study of type 1 regulatory T cells. TCRdb re-derived calls from the reads in MiXCR, one entry per CDR3 protein. The sample holds 14,000 to 15,000 distinct CDR3 sequences, around 15% seen once. Specimen: cultured T cells, either the whole culture or a sorted T cell fraction (not recorded which). This chain connects TRBV3-1 to TRBJ2-6, with 8 positions matching TRBD1. This TCR was sampled from a human donor in good health. CDR3 in amino acids: CASSQRGQELSSGANVLTF. In nucleotides, the CDR3 is TGTGCCAGCAGCCAAAGGGGACAGGAGTTAAGCTCTGGGGCCAACGTCCTGACTTTC.